The entry below gives a single T cell receptor beta chain sequence along with its context. TCRdb keeps only in-frame clones here, not all; method: immunoSEQ multiplex PCR. The repertoire has 150,000 to 200,000 clones, roughly 82% of them found once; the top ten carry roughly 9.1%. CDR3 length: 15 residues. V gave up 2 bases and J gave up 9 bases, with 17 bases separating them. From germline, CDR1 is MNHNS and CDR2 SASEGT. These data are taken from a study of blood T cell repertoires in COVID-19. The chain uses TRBV6-1 and TRBJ2-1; possible D gene TRBD2, 7 bases. This TCR was sampled from a woman between 65 and 79 years old with acute or convalescent COVID-19. The specimen sequenced was peripheral blood. Here the CDR3 DNA reads TGTGCCAGCAGTGAACGAGGGGGGGCACAAGCTGAGCAGTTCTTC. Translated, it gives CASSERGGAQAEQFF.